The following is a TCR beta chain sequence with its context. There is no known antigen for this receptor. Per-base quality was not reported, and no clone a single base away is much larger than it. These data belong to a study of shared clonotypes between healthy human individuals (TCRdb year 2020). With regard to the full study: The cohort comprised a couple of women and a few men aged 18 to 49 years. For each donor, CD4 naive and CD4 memory were each given three plates, CD8 naive was given two plates, and CD8 memory was given one plate. Blood TCR repertoires of about 5 healthy adults were deeply sequenced to estimate repertoire size and the extent of clonotype sharing between individuals. Libraries were prepared and TCR repertoires were sequenced by different laboratories using diverse techniques, in order to increase sequencing depth and limit assay-specific biases. Each donor's leukapheresis produced roughly between about 0.9 and 9.5 billion PBMCs. What the research found in general, with its limitations: Sampling was restricted to blood, and TCR repertoires in tissue are likely to differ from TCR repertoires in blood. Naive subsets generally had larger estimated clonotype richness than memory subsets. Pairwise subsampling indicated that sequencing depth was expected to affect the degree of clonotype sharing among donors. Incomplete sequencing was indicated by rarefaction of sorted-subset datasets, despite the large sequencing depth. Because the study included a small number of donors, the genetic and exposure-history diversity represented was limited. Across four donors, roughly 5.4% of naive CD4, 3% to 4% of naive CD8, 2% to 2.5% of memory CD4, and roughly 0.41% of memory CD8 clonotypes were shared. Clonotypes shared by all four sorted-subset donors showed higher generation probabilities than non-shared clonotypes.

Donors were healthy HIV-negative adults with no recently reported acute infections or vaccinations. Only Caucasian adults living in Nashville, Tennessee, USA were represented among the donors. Magnetic negative selection was used to enrich CD4+ T cells, after which naive cells were positively selected on CD45RA and the negative fraction became the memory subset. After blood collection by leukapheresis, PBMCs were isolated using Ficoll-Histopaque density gradient centrifugation and then cryopreserved in the vapor phase of liquid nitrogen. Analytical flow cytometry was used to check the purity and quantity of each magnetically sorted T cell population. Genomic DNA was isolated from each sorted fraction and quantified by UV absorbance on a Nanodrop 2000c. Using the deep immunoSEQ assay, TCR CDR3 regions were amplified from genomic DNA by multiplex PCR. For each cell subset, the extracted genomic DNA was distributed evenly across all wells of several immunoSEQ 96-well plates, and each plate served as one replicate. For sorted subsets, each replicate PCR was loaded with 200 ng genomic DNA, equivalent to 30,000 to 35,000 T cell genomes. Purified libraries were measured with a Qubit 3.0 fluorometer, size-checked on a Bioanalyzer 2100, and measured again with the KAPA Library Quantification kit. Each immunoSEQ 96-well plate was sequenced on its own single-read 150-cycle Illumina NextSeq 550 flow cell. Regarding the original processing steps: Because the immunoSEQ output included only junctional sequences and no quality scores, the filtering could not be the same as the filtering used for full-length reads. Sequences were annotated with PyIR, a Python wrapper for IgBLAST v1.9, using IMGT germline references to assign V/J genes and CDR3. Any read was removed if the V/J assignment was weak (E-value above 1e-6), the CDR3 was missing, or the read contained stop codons, out-of-frame junctions, or ambiguous translated residues. V3J clonotypes were defined as sequences sharing an identical inferred V gene, J gene, and CDR3 amino acid sequence. The percentage overlap between two repertoires was calculated by dividing the number of shared unique clonotypes by the size of the smaller repertoire. Richness of each repertoire was evaluated using RTK rarefaction, the Chao1 estimator, and Recon v2.1 estimates of unobserved clonotypes. Generation probabilities were computed with OLGA for all TCRbeta clonotypes obtained by the gDNA method from several donors. The clones in this table, taken by TCRdb from immuneACCESS, are in-frame only. Not every clone is retained; where verified, under half of the shortfall comes from an unresolved V gene, and the cause of the rest is unknown. The V and J calls and clone size were taken over from that table, and D and trimming were inferred from the DNA. This sample gives about a million clones in total; around 77% of them show up just once. Approximately 0.95% of the sample goes to the ten largest clones.

Trimming removed 8 bases from V and 2 bases from J; the gene matches leave 3 bases unexplained. There are 14 amino acids in the CDR3, from cysteine to phenylalanine inclusive. Only the CDR3 region is kept as DNA, spanning 42 bases read in frame from base 1. The germline V gene sets CDR1 to SNHLY and CDR2 to FYNNEI. The source of this sequence is a man younger than 30 in good health. Some clones in this sample may be carry-over from other donors' samples. The sample taken for sequencing was memory CD4+ T cells from PBMCs. The cell subset or site label corresponds to: CD45RA-negative fraction. The sequence is built from TRBV2 and TRBJ1-3, with 10 junctional bases fitting TRBD1. The CDR3 region reads CASGGTGAGNTIYF. At the DNA level, the sequence is TGTGCCAGCGGCGGGACAGGGGCTGGAAACACCATATATTTT.